This is a list of T cell receptor beta chains from one sample in a study of OX40 agonist ivuxolimab in advanced cancers. Here immunoSEQ multiplex PCR was the method, and the copy in TCRdb shows in-frame clones only, minus some. The sample has fewer than 65,000 clones, 87% seen once; the top ten hold about 0.38%. This sample comprised CD4+ or CD8+ T cells sorted from blood, obtained in a trial of the OX40 agonist ivuxolimab. The receptors originated from an adult with an advanced solid tumor such as melanoma, head and neck, liver or kidney cancer. The CDR3 runs from the conserved cysteine through the conserved F or W. Each record gives: D gene, J gene, V gene, CDR3 protein, CDR3 DNA. A D gene is named only where the DNA matches it firmly.

D: NA; J: TRBJ2-7; V: TRBV5-1; CDR3: CASSKIWASTYEQYF; DNA: TGCGCCAGCAGTAAAATTTGGGCGAGTACCTACGAGCAGTACTTC
D: TRBD2; J: TRBJ2-2; V: TRBV7-9; CDR3: CASPLETSGGFGGELFF; DNA: TGTGCCAGCCCCTTGGAAACTAGCGGGGGTTTCGGCGGGGAGCTGTTTTTT
D: TRBD2; J: TRBJ2-3; V: TRBV18; CDR3: CASSPFAAGADGDTQYF; DNA: TGTGCCAGCTCACCCTTCGCAGCGGGGGCCGATGGTGATACGCAGTATTTT
D: NA; J: TRBJ1-6; V: TRBV7-9; CDR3: CASSTAGRNSPLHF; DNA: TGTGCCAGCAGCACCGCTGGACGGAATTCACCCCTCCACTTT
D: NA; J: TRBJ2-5; V: TRBV4-3; CDR3: CASSQDSRETQYF; DNA: TGCGCCAGCAGCCAAGACTCGAGAGAGACCCAGTACTTC
D: TRBD1; J: TRBJ1-5; V: TRBV5-6; CDR3: CASSSLGQGAQPQHF; DNA: TGTGCCAGCAGCTCGCTGGGACAGGGAGCTCAGCCCCAGCATTTT
D: TRBD1; J: TRBJ1-1; V: TRBV10-2; CDR3: CASKVDRVVSEAFF; DNA: TGCGCCAGCAAAGTCGACAGGGTAGTTTCTGAAGCTTTCTTT
D: NA; J: TRBJ2-3; V: TRBV18; CDR3: CASSPVQGGTDTQYF; DNA: TGTGCCAGCTCACCAGTACAGGGAGGCACAGATACGCAGTATTTT
D: TRBD2; J: TRBJ2-5; V: TRBV5-4; CDR3: CASSLAGGTRPETQYF; DNA: TGTGCCAGCAGCTTGGCCGGGGGGACTAGGCCGGAGACCCAGTACTTC
D: NA; J: TRBJ1-3; V: TRBV9; CDR3: CASSVGGQGNTIYF; DNA: TGTGCCAGCAGCGTGGGGGGGCAGGGAAACACCATATATTTT